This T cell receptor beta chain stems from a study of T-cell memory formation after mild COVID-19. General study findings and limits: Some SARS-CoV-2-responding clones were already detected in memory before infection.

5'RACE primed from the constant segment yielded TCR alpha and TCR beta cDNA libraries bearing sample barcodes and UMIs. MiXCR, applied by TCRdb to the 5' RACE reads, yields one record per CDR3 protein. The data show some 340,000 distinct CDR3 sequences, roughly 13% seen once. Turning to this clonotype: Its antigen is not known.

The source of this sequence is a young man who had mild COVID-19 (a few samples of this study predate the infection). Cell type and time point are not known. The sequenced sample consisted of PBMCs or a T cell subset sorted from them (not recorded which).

CDR3 residues: CATSRNTGTMTEQFF. The CDR3 bases are TGTGCCACCAGCAGAAATACCGGGACTATGACTGAGCAGTTCTTC. The V gene is TRBV15, the J gene TRBJ2-1, with 7 bases identical to TRBD2. CDR1 is LNHNV, CDR2 YYDKDF, per germline (reference sequence). Trimming took 2 bases from V and 9 from J; bases not matched to a gene: 10. The CDR3 is 15 amino acids.